Each of the 5 T cell receptor beta chains below was sequenced from the same sample in a study of blood T cell repertoires in COVID-19. Sequenced by immunoSEQ multiplex PCR; TCRdb stores in-frame clones only, minus some. The table lists around 69,000 clones, 86% of them singletons. The source material was peripheral blood. Source of these receptors: a man aged 45 to 65 with active COVID-19.

This chain links TRBV6-1 with TRBJ2-3; 7 bases agree with TRBD1. The CDR3 runs 16 residues. Germline V gene data show CDR1 as MNHNS and CDR2 as SASEGT. V gave up 3 bases and J gave up 2 bases; unmatched junction bases: 8. The CDR3 is CASSDDRVRVTDTQYF. The DNA of the CDR3 is TGTGCCAGCAGTGATGACAGGGTTCGGGTCACAGATACGCAGTATTTT.

The chain is built from TRBV7-2 and TRBJ2-3; 9 nucleotides line up with TRBD2. Germline trimming cut 6 bases from V and 4 bases from J; bases unmatched to any gene: 11. CDR3 length equals 16 residues. Germline V CDR1 and CDR2: SGHTA, FQGNSA. The CDR3 nucleotides read TGTGCCAGCAGGTCCAAGCGGGGGGCGGAGCCAGATACGCAGTATTTT. Residues: CASRSKRGAEPDTQYF.

The chain is built from TRBV5-4 and TRBJ2-2; the D is unclear. Germline loops: CDR1 SGHNT, CDR2 YYREEE (reference sequence). V was trimmed by 4 bases and J by 8 bases, leaving 15 bases between them. The CDR3 extends over 14 amino acids. The CDR3 nucleotides are TGTGCCAGCAGCCAACGTCAGTTCCGTGGGGAGCTGTTTTTT. As protein: CASSQRQFRGELFF.

The chain recombines TRBV6-2 or TRBV6-3 with TRBJ2-1; TRBD2 matches 11 bases. The germline V gene encodes CDR1 MNHEY and CDR2 SVGEGT. This CDR3 spans 16 amino acids. V lost 2 bases and J lost 10; bases outside the gene matches: 10. CDR3 DNA: TGTGCCAGCAGTTACATGCCCCTAGCGGGGGGCAAGGAGCAGTTCTTC. Translated: CASSYMPLAGGKEQFF.

The chain joins TRBV6-5 to TRBJ2-7; TRBD2 matches 9 bases. V was pared by 8 bases and J by 6 bases, with 8 bases of the junction left unmatched. The CDR3 length is 13 residues. Per germline, CDR1 MNHEY and CDR2 SVGAGI. Here the CDR3 reads CASSKGLALEQYF. CDR3 coding DNA: TGTGCCAGCTCCAAGGGACTAGCTCTCGAGCAGTACTTC.